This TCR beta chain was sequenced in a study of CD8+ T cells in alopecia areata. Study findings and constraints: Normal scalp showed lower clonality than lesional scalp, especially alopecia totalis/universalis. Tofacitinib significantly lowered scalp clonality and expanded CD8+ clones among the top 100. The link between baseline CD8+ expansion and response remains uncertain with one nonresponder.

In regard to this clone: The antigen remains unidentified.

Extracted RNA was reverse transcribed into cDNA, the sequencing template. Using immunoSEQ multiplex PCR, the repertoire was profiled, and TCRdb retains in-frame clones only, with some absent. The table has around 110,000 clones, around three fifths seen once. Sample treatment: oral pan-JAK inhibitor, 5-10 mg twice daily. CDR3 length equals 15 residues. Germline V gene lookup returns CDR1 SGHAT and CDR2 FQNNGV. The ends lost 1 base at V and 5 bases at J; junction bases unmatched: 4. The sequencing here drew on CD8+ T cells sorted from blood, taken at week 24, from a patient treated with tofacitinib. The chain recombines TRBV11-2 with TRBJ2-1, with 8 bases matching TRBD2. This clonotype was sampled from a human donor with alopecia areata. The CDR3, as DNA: TGTGCCAGCAGCTTAGTTGCGGGGGGCCACAATGAGCAGTTCTTC. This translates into CASSLVAGGHNEQFF.